This TCR beta chain was captured by sequencing in a study of blood T cell repertoires in COVID-19. Study at large: The United States, Italy and Spain provided the acute and convalescent COVID-19 samples. The analysed material was cDNA or gDNA that came from T cells, B-cell-depleted T cells, or PBMCs.

The CDR3 loop spans 14 amino acids. Germline V lookup: CDR1 SGHAT, CDR2 FQNNGV. Trimming removed 4 bases at V and 4 bases at J, with 13 bases between. Original methodology: Quantification of nucleated cells was approximated via reference gene primer amplification. TCRdb's table, derived via immunoSEQ multiplex PCR, lists solely in-frame clones and lacks some. V and J calls and clone size are copied from that table; D and trimming were computed from the DNA. The table records some 160,000 clones, around four fifths of them present only once. The receptor's source is a man in his sixties or seventies who had recovered from COVID-19. Input material: peripheral blood. The chain is built from TRBV11-2 and TRBJ1-1, with D perhaps TRBD1 (5 bases). This chain's CDR3 is CASSSAGGGTEAFF. CDR3 nucleotide sequence: TGTGCCAGCAGCTCCGCGGGGGGTGGCACTGAAGCTTTCTTT.